This TCR beta chain came from a study of shared clonotypes between healthy human individuals. Regarding the study as a whole: Clonotypes shared by all four donors outscored non-shared clonotypes in generation probability.

In the naive CD8 group, cells lacked CD45RO and were positively selected for CCR7, so terminally differentiated effector memory CD45RA+ cells were left out. Clones were read by immunoSEQ multiplex PCR, and TCRdb kept only the in-frame ones, dropping some. Of some 1,900,000 clones listed, 85% to 95% are singletons. The CDR3 length is 16 residues. Germline values: CDR1 MNHEY, CDR2 SMNVEV (reference sequence). Losses at the gene ends were 5 bases for V and 7 bases for J; bases not matched to a gene: 7. A remark on this clone: Its antigen remains unknown.

This TCR was recovered from a man aged 18 to 30 in good health. The specimen was naive CD8+ T cells sorted from blood. This chain connects TRBV27 to TRBJ2-1; TRBD2 matches 14 bases. CDR3 protein: CASSPGTSGSNNEQFF. The CDR3 nucleotides are TGTGCCAGCAGTCCCGGGACTAGCGGGAGTAATAATGAGCAGTTCTTC.